This TCR beta chain was sequenced during a study of T-cell reconstitution after alpha-beta-depleted transplantation in children. This sample's TCRbeta library carried unique molecular identifier barcodes. MiXCR, run by TCRdb on the PCR reads, gives a single entry per CDR3 protein. The sample contains roughly 490,000 distinct CDR3 sequences, about an eighth of which appear only once. Whole-study results and caveats: Once a year had passed after transplant, T-cell counts and diversity came mostly from newly produced T cells. Expanded clones from the graft, numbering several hundred, reportedly supplied alpha-beta T cells about two months after transplant. Where some patients showed high TCRbeta diversity at day 60, it came from recipient T cells and thymic progenitors that had survived.

Germline V lookup: CDR1 DFQATT, CDR2 SNEGSKA (reference sequence). After removal of 0 bases from V and 0 bases from J, the junction contained 8 bases not matched to a gene. This CDR3 has 19 amino acids. In the case of this clonotype: Its antigen is as yet unknown.

The sequencing here drew on PBMCs, mostly from graft donor cells, taken 180 days after TCRalphabeta/CD19-depleted stem cell transplant. This clonotype originated in a female patient aged 2 to 10 who had a stem cell transplant for aplastic anemia, so the T cells may come from the graft donor. The V call is TRBV20-1, the J call TRBJ2-3; 14 nucleotides line up with TRBD2. The CDR3 nucleotides are TGCAGTGCTAGAGATCGAGGGACTAGCGGGAGACCTAGCACAGATACGCAGTATTTT. Translating it yields CSARDRGTSGRPSTDTQYF.